The present T cell receptor beta chain was sequenced within a study of regulatory T cells in long-lasting Graves disease. Notes on the study in general: Persistent disease exhibited a predilection for TRBV28, TRBJ1-2 and TRBJ2-5.

Time point here: newly diagnosed GD, antithyroid drugs for less than 3 months. PBMCs provided the RNA from which the TCR library was made. V shed 10 bases and J shed 4 bases, with 16 bases lying between them. This CDR3 is built from 13 residues. Germline V gives CDR1 MNHNS, CDR2 SASEGT. Construction of the TCR beta libraries employed iRepertoire HTBI primers in conjunction with Arm-PCR of CDR3 regions. TCRdb passed the multiplex PCR reads through MiXCR, listing each CDR3 protein once. Of approximately 300,000 distinct CDR3 sequences detected, about a sixth appear once; the ten largest clones hold about two fifths. In regard to this clonotype: Antigen: not known. A read error is possible here, since a much larger clone lies one base away.

The V and J genes are TRBV6-1 and TRBJ2-5; no definite D call. This sequence originates from a female donor with Graves disease. The starting material was peripheral blood mononuclear cells (PBMCs), obtained at new diagnosis, from a patient treated with antithyroid drugs. The CDR3 reads CAINAQIVETQYF. The CDR3 coding sequence is TGTGCCATCAATGCCCAAATTGTAGAGACCCAGTACTTC.